Each of the 26 T cell receptor beta chains below was sequenced from the same sample in a study of CD8 T cells in ankylosing spondylitis (dated by TCRdb to about 2017). Study-level results and caveats: A TCR beta motif made up of fewer than 10 highly homologous amino acid variants appeared to be characteristic of blood from ankylosing spondylitis patients.

These receptors' targets are unknown. Libraries came from 5' RACE. TCRdb lists the instrument as Illumina HiSeq 2500. TCRdb itself trimmed the public reads at Q25 with fastp, ran MiXCR and retained productive beta chains. One record per CDR3 amino acid sequence lists the most common genes and DNA. The sample includes around 220,000 distinct CDR3 sequences, with about 18% observed a single time. The biggest ten clones account for about 42% of the sample. The sample was blood, either unsorted or a sorted T cell fraction (not recorded which). These receptors came from a male donor with ankylosing spondylitis.

This clonotype was detected many times. This chain uses TRBV3-1 with TRBJ2-5; tentatively, D is TRBD2 (5 bases). Germline V gene sequence: CDR1 LGHDT, CDR2 YNNKEL (reference sequence). The V gene lost 0 bases and the J gene lost 2 bases, with 13 bases spanning the gap. The CDR3 length is 16 residues. The CDR3 nucleotides are TGTGCCAGCAGCCAAGATTACCGGGATATTCAAGAGACCCAGTACTTC. Its translation is CASSQDYRDIQETQYF.

This clonotype has a handful of counts. An end of the junction differs from the germline gene, which may be a read error. The genes are TRBV5-1 and TRBJ2-7; 12 positions match TRBD1. The CDR3 totals 14 residues. Germline V lookup: CDR1 SGHRS, CDR2 YFSETQ. In DNA, the CDR3 is TGCGCCAGCAGATTGGGACAGGGGGCCCACGAGCAGTACTTC. This sequence encodes CASRLGQGAHEQYF.

This clonotype was observed a handful of times. The rearrangement links TRBV24-1 to TRBJ2-2; D is ambiguous. V lost 2 bases and J lost 5, with 8 bases in between. This CDR3 has 14 residues. Germline assignment: CDR1 KGHDR and CDR2 SFDVKD. CDR3 coding DNA: TGTGCCACCAGTGATTCCCAGTTAACCGGGGAGCTGTTTTTT. Translated: CATSDSQLTGELFF.

This rearrangement joins TRBV28 to TRBJ2-5; 7 bases fit TRBD2. The J segment lost 5 bases and the V segment lost 3 bases, leaving 12 bases of the junction unmatched. Germline CDR1 is MDHEN and CDR2 is SYDVKM. This CDR3 contains 16 residues. CDR3 sequence reads: CASSFSWLAESETQYF. In nucleotides, the CDR3 is TGTGCCAGCAGTTTTTCGTGGCTAGCGGAGAGTGAGACCCAGTACTTC.

Many counts were recorded for this clonotype. This chain joins TRBV29-1 and TRBJ1-2; no clear D. The length of the CDR3 is 11 residues. In germline, CDR1 is SQVTM, CDR2 ANQGSEA. The V and J ends lost 4 bases and 4 bases respectively, with 7 bases between them. The chain's CDR3 is CSVAAAYGYTF. The CDR3 DNA reads TGCAGCGTTGCGGCAGCCTATGGCTACACCTTC. Based on the CDR3 plus reference TRBV29-1 and TRBJ1-2, the full variable domain is SAVISQKPSRDICQRGTSLTIQCQVDSQVTMMFWYRQQPGQSLTLIATANQGSEATYESGFVIDKFPISRPNLTFSTLTVSNMSPEDSSIYLCSVAAAYGYTFGSGTRLTVV.

This clonotype was found a few times. V gene TRBV6-2 or TRBV6-3 combines with J gene TRBJ2-3; unclear D gene. This CDR3 spans 13 amino acids. The germline V and J ends were trimmed by 6 bases and 6 bases, with 13 bases remaining between them. CDR1 and CDR2 from the germline V gene are MNHEY and SVGEGT. The CDR3 DNA sequence: TGTGCCAGCAGACTGCAGTTTTCCGATACGCAGTATTTT. It translates to CASRLQFSDTQYF.

The chain couples TRBV18 to TRBJ2-7; 9 bases match TRBD2. The J segment lost 6 bases and the V segment lost 7 bases, leaving 7 bases of the junction unmatched. The CDR3 is 13 residues long. From germline, CDR1 is KGHSH and CDR2 LQKENI. CDR3 loop: CASCAGGPGEQYF. The DNA of the CDR3 is TGTGCCAGCTGTGCGGGAGGGCCAGGCGAGCAGTACTTC.

This clonotype was seen a handful of times. The CDR3 sequence: CSVGGSGLTGELFF. CDR3 DNA: TGCAGCGTTGGGGGTAGCGGCCTCACCGGGGAGCTGTTTTTT. V and J are TRBV29-1 and TRBJ2-2, with D maybe TRBD2 (6 bases). Trimming cost V 4 bases and J 4 bases, with 13 bases left between them. Germline-derived CDR1 and CDR2 are SQVTM and ANQGSEA. The CDR3 extends over 14 amino acids.

This chain connects TRBV10-3 to TRBJ2-1, with 9 nucleotides matching TRBD2. Germline CDR1 reads ENHRY; CDR2 reads SYGVKD. The CDR3 runs 16 residues. V was pared by 3 bases and J by 4 bases, with 7 bases of the junction left unmatched. The CDR3 protein is CAISDSSGGLYNEQFF. The CDR3 bases are TGTGCCATCAGTGACTCCAGCGGGGGGCTTTACAATGAGCAGTTCTTC.

V and J are TRBV7-8 and TRBJ2-1; possibly TRBD1 for D (5 bases). The CDR3 length is 15 residues. The germline CDR1 and CDR2 sequences are SGHVS and FQNEAQ. The V end lost 8 bases, the J end lost 7 bases, and 21 bases lay between the germline ends. The CDR3 spells CASSSPRTLSNEQFF. CDR3 nucleotides: TGTGCCAGCTCGTCGCCGAGGACACTCTCAAATGAGCAGTTCTTC.

The genes are TRBV6-5 and TRBJ1-5; D gene ambiguous. The germline V gene encodes CDR1 MNHEY and CDR2 SVGAGI. Deletions cut 5 bases from V and 5 bases from J, with 7 bases between. There are 12 residues in the CDR3. The CDR3 protein is CASSNVDQPQHF. Written as DNA, the CDR3 is TGTGCCAGCAGTAATGTGGATCAGCCCCAGCATTTT.

This chain joins TRBV11-3 and TRBJ2-7, with unresolved D. The CDR3 spans 13 residues. Trimming left V 3 bases short and J 3 bases short, with 9 bases between. The germline V gene encodes CDR1 SGHNT and CDR2 YENEEA. This chain's CDR3 is CASSFEQLYEQYF. CDR3 coding DNA: TGTGCCAGCAGCTTCGAACAGCTCTACGAGCAGTACTTC. The full variable domain, completed using reference TRBV11-3 and TRBJ2-7, is EAGVVQSPRYKIIEKKQPVAFWCNPISGHNTLYWYLQNLGQGPELLIRYENEEAVDDSQLPKDRFSAERLKGVDSTLKIQPAELGDSAVYLCASSFEQLYEQYFGPGTRLTVT.

This clonotype occurred a few times. The J gene is TRBJ1-5, the V gene TRBV4-2, with D perhaps TRBD1 (6 bases). V was clipped by 0 bases and J by 7 bases, with 13 bases between them. The CDR3 spans 15 residues. Per the germline V gene, CDR1 is LGHNA and CDR2 is YNFKEQ. The CDR3 sequence: CASSQDLGGWQPQHF. The CDR3 DNA sequence: TGTGCCAGCAGCCAAGATCTCGGGGGCTGGCAGCCCCAGCATTTT.

The rearrangement uses TRBV7-9 and TRBJ2-2; 11 bases line up with TRBD2. V shed 10 bases, J shed 6 bases, and the junction held 7 bases outside the gene matches. Germline CDR1 reads SEHNR; CDR2 reads FQNEAQ (reference sequence). There are 14 residues in the CDR3. CDR3 protein: CANPSGGISGELFF. The CDR3 DNA reads TGTGCCAACCCTAGCGGGGGGATCTCCGGGGAGCTGTTTTTT.

The rearrangement links TRBV10-1 to TRBJ2-5; 13 bases align to TRBD2. J lost 0 bases, V lost 0 bases, and 4 bases had no gene match. This CDR3 contains 18 residues. The germline gives CDR1 WNHNN, CDR2 SYGVQD (reference sequence). CDR3 amino acids: CASSESRTSGGNQETQYF. CDR3 nucleotide sequence: TGCGCCAGCAGTGAGTCCCGGACTAGCGGGGGCAACCAAGAGACCCAGTACTTC.

This clonotype has only a few counts. The chain uses TRBV7-2 and TRBJ2-5, with 13 bases that match TRBD2. CDR1 and CDR2 from the germline V gene are SGHTA and FQGNSA. The CDR3 has 13 amino acids. Unmatched junction bases numbered 1, after V lost 7 bases and J lost 5 bases. The CDR3 loop reads CASTGLAGETQYF. For the CDR3, the DNA is TGTGCCAGCACGGGACTAGCGGGGGAGACCCAGTACTTC.

This clonotype was detected only a few times. The chain links TRBV4-2 to TRBJ1-5, with D possibly being TRBD1 (6 bases). The V and J ends lost 0 bases and 6 bases respectively, with 12 bases between them. There are 15 residues in the CDR3. CDR1 is LGHNA, CDR2 YNFKEQ, per germline. CDR3 in DNA: TGTGCCAGCAGCCAAGAGCTTGGACAGAGTCAGCCCCAGCATTTT. This translates into CASSQELGQSQPQHF.

The chain joins TRBV6-4 to TRBJ1-1, with a tentative D call TRBD1 (6 bases). Germline V gene data show CDR1 as MRHNA and CDR2 as SNTAGT. The CDR3 totals 15 residues. The V end lost 4 bases, the J end lost 1 base, and 13 bases lay between the germline ends. The CDR3, as DNA: TGTGCCAGCAGTGTTACCGGGACACCGAACACTGAAGCTTTCTTT. Translation: CASSVTGTPNTEAFF.

J is TRBJ2-1 and V is TRBV5-1; the D gene is possibly TRBD2 (5 bases). There are 15 residues in the CDR3. The germline gives CDR1 SGHRS, CDR2 YFSETQ. V lost 4 bases and J 6 bases, leaving 17 bases between the germline ends. This CDR3 reads CASSPRGAGVNEQFF. In DNA form, the CDR3 reads TGCGCCAGCAGCCCCCGTGGCGCGGGCGTCAATGAGCAGTTCTTC.

This rearrangement joins TRBV12-3 or TRBV12-4 to TRBJ1-1, with TRBD1 identical over 9 bases. The CDR3 loop spans 16 amino acids. Germline trimming cut 3 bases from V and 3 bases from J; bases unmatched to any gene: 8. The CDR3: CASSFGTGRKDTEAFF. CDR3 coding DNA: TGTGCCAGCAGTTTCGGGACAGGGCGGAAGGACACTGAAGCTTTCTTT.

This clonotype was observed a handful of times. V usage is TRBV10-3 and J usage is TRBJ2-3; a weak D match, TRBD1 (7 bases). Germline values: CDR1 ENHRY, CDR2 SYGVKD. Trimming pared 5 bases from V and 3 bases from J, leaving 12 bases between. The CDR3 is 14 amino acids. This chain's CDR3 is CAISSQGRTDTQYF. The CDR3 DNA sequence: TGTGCCATCAGTTCACAGGGGAGGACAGATACGCAGTATTTT.

The rearrangement links TRBV29-1 to TRBJ2-1; either TRBD1 or TRBD2 may fit D (5 bases each). Germline V CDR1 and CDR2: SQVTM, ANQGSEA. V lost 6 bases, J lost 7 bases, and 10 bases lay in between. CDR3 length: 11 residues. For the CDR3, the DNA is TGCAGCGTACCGGGGCCAAATGAGCAGTTCTTC. Its protein is CSVPGPNEQFF.

In this sample, this clonotype turned up a few times. The chain links TRBV2 to TRBJ2-7; 8 bases align to TRBD2. The CDR3 extends over 18 amino acids. V lost 5 bases and J lost 3; bases outside the gene matches: 18. Germline V gene sequence: CDR1 SNHLY, CDR2 FYNNEI. The CDR3 spells CASSTLAGAAARLYEQYF. In DNA form, the CDR3 reads TGTGCCAGCAGTACCCTAGCGGGCGCGGCCGCCAGGCTCTACGAGCAGTACTTC.

The V and J genes are TRBV12-3 or TRBV12-4 and TRBJ2-2; TRBD2 matches at 8 bases. The V gene end was trimmed by 2 bases and the J gene end by 3 bases; junction bases not matched to a gene: 14. The CDR3 length is 19 residues. CDR3 sequence (DNA): TGTGCCAGCAGTTTAAGCAGTCCCAGCGGGAGAGGGGACACCGGGGAGCTGTTTTTT. Its protein product is CASSLSSPSGRGDTGELFF.

This chain joins TRBV29-1 and TRBJ1-1; 7 bases align to TRBD1. Germline V gene sequence: CDR1 SQVTM, CDR2 ANQGSEA. After removal of 2 bases from V and 5 bases from J, the junction contained 2 bases not matched to a gene. This CDR3 has 12 residues. The CDR3, as DNA: TGCAGCGTTGAAACAGGGGAGACTGAAGCTTTCTTT. As protein: CSVETGETEAFF.

V usage is TRBV11-2 and J usage is TRBJ2-3; D might be TRBD2 (6 bases). Germline V CDR1 and CDR2: SGHAT, FQNNGV. The CDR3 is made up of 15 amino acids. The V gene lost 3 bases and the J gene lost 1 base, with 11 bases spanning the gap. This CDR3 reads CASSFSWGGTDTQYF. CDR3 in DNA: TGTGCCAGCAGCTTTTCGTGGGGGGGCACAGATACGCAGTATTTT.